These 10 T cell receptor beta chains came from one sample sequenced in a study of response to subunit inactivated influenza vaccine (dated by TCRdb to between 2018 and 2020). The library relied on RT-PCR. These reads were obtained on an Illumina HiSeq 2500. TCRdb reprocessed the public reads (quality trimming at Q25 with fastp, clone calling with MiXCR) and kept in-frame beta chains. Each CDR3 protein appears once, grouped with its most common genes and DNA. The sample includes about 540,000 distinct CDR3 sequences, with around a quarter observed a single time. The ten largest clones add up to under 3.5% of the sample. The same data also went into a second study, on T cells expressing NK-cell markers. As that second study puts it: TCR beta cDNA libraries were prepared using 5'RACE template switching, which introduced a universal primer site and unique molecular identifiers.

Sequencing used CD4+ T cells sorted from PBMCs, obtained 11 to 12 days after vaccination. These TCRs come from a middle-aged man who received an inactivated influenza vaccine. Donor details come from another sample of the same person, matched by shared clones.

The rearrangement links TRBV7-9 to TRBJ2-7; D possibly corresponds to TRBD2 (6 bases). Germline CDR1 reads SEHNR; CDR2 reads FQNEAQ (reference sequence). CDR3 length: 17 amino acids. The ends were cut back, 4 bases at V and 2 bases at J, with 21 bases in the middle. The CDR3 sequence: CASSYMPSSASAYEQYF. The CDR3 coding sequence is TGTGCCAGCAGCTACATGCCATCTAGCGCCTCTGCCTACGAGCAGTACTTC.

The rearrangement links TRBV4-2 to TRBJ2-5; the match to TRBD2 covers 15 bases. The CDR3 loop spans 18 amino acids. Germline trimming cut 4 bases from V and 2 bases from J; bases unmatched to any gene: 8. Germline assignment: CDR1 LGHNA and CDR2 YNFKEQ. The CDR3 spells CASSPGLAGGPRQETQYF. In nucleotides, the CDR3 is TGTGCCAGCAGCCCAGGACTAGCGGGGGGGCCGCGGCAAGAGACCCAGTACTTC.

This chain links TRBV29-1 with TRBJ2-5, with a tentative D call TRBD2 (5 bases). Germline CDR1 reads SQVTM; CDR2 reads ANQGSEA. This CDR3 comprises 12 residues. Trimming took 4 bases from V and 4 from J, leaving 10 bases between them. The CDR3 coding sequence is TGCAGCGTTGCGGGGTACGGAGAGACCCAGTACTTC. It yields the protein CSVAGYGETQYF.

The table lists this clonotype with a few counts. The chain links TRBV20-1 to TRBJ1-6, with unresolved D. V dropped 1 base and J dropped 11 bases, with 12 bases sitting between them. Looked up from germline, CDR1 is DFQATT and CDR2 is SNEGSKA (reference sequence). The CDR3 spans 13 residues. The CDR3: CSARALGLPPLHF. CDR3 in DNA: TGCAGTGCTAGAGCCTTAGGGTTGCCACCCCTCCACTTT.

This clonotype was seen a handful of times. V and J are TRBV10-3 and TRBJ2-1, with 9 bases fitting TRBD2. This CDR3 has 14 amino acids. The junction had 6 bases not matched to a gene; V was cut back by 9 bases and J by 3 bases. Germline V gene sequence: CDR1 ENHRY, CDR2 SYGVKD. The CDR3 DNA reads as TGTGCCATTTCAATTAGCGGGGGCTACAATGAGCAGTTCTTC. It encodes CAISISGGYNEQFF.

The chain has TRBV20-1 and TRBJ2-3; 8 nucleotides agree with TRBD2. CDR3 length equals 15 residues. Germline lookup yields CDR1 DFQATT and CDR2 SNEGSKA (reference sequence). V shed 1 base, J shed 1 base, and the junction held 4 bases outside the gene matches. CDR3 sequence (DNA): TGCAGTGCTAGAGTGTTGACTAGCGGCACAGATACGCAGTATTTT. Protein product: CSARVLTSGTDTQYF.

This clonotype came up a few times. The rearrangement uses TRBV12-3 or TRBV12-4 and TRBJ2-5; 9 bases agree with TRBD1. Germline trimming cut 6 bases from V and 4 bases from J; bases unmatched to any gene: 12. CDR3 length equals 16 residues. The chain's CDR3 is CASSPGTGWFGETQYF. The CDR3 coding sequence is TGTGCCAGCAGCCCTGGGACAGGGTGGTTTGGAGAGACCCAGTACTTC.

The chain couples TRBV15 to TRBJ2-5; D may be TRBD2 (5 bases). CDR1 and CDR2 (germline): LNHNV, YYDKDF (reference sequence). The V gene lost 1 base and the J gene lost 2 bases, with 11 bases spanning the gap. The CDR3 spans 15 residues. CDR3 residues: CATSRGGDYQETQYF. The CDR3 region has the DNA TGTGCCACCAGCAGAGGGGGAGACTATCAAGAGACCCAGTACTTC.

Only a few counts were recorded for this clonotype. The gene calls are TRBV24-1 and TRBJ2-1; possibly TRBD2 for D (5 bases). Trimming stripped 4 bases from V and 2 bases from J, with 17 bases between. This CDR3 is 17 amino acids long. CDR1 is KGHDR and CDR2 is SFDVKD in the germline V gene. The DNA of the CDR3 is TGTGCCACCAGTGACCGAGTTCCCGGGAAACCCTACAATGAGCAGTTCTTC. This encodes CATSDRVPGKPYNEQFF.

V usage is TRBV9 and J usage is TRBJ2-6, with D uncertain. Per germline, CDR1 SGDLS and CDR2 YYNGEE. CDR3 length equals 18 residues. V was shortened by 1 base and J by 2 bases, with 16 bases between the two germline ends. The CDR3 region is CASSVSSIASTGANVLTF. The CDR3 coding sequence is TGTGCCAGCAGCGTATCTAGTATCGCTTCCACTGGGGCCAACGTCCTGACTTTC.